The 18 T cell receptor beta chains reported below all come from one sample, sequenced in a study of a mutant IDH1 vaccine in newly diagnosed glioma. Their antigen targets remain unknown. The table came from immunoSEQ multiplex PCR; TCRdb's copy has only in-frame clones and leaves some out. This table has some 60,000 clones, less than 90% appearing once. Indicated time point: week 47, end of study. The study gave 300 ug of mutant IDH1 20-mer peptide per vaccine dose, with topical imiquimod. Sequenced here: PBMCs, sampled from a glioma patient whose treatment included an IDH1 peptide vaccine. These receptor sequences come from a man under 40 with glioma.

The chain combines TRBV5-4 with TRBJ2-5; the match to TRBD1 covers 7 bases. CDR3 length: 14 residues. Germline V CDR1 and CDR2: SGHNT, YYREEE (reference sequence). V lost 4 bases to trimming and J lost 5 bases; unmatched junction nucleotides: 8. The CDR3 protein is CASSLYRGGETQYF. The DNA of the CDR3 is TGTGCCAGCAGCCTTTACAGGGGCGGGGAGACCCAGTACTTC.

The chain links TRBV5-1 to TRBJ1-6; D is ambiguous. V lost 5 bases and J 7 bases, leaving 13 bases between the germline ends. Germline V gene lookup returns CDR1 SGHRS and CDR2 YFSETQ. This CDR3 has 14 residues. CDR3 loop: CASRPELGNSPLHF. CDR3 coding DNA: TGCGCCAGCAGGCCGGAGCTGGGGAATTCACCCCTCCACTTT.

This clone was seen a few times. The chain carries TRBV4-1 and TRBJ1-5; 11 nucleotides align to TRBD1. CDR1 and CDR2 (germline): MGHRA, YSYEKL. Trimming at V came to 3 bases and at J to 0 bases, leaving 13 bases not matched to a gene. The CDR3 is made up of 20 amino acids. The CDR3 spells CASSHLRPGQGAFSNQPQHF. In DNA, the CDR3 is TGCGCCAGCAGCCACCTACGTCCAGGACAGGGGGCCTTTAGCAATCAGCCCCAGCATTTT.

This clone occurred once. V is TRBV2 and J is TRBJ2-7; D is perhaps TRBD1 (6 bases). The CDR3 loop spans 14 amino acids. Germline CDR1 SNHLY, CDR2 FYNNEI. The V end was cut by 7 bases, the J end by 4 bases, with 17 bases between. The CDR3 sequence is CASNPQGLSYEQYF. CDR3 coding DNA: TGTGCCAGCAATCCACAGGGATTATCGTACGAGCAGTACTTC.

The chain joins TRBV7-9 to TRBJ2-4, with D perhaps matching TRBD1 or TRBD2 (6 bases each). Trimming removed 2 bases at V and 8 bases at J, with 13 bases between. The CDR3 loop spans 14 amino acids. Germline V CDR1 and CDR2: SEHNR, FQNEAQ (reference sequence). DNA of the CDR3: TGTGCCAGCAGCTTAAGGGGGGCCCTGGACATTCAGTACTTC. It codes for CASSLRGALDIQYF.

The rearrangement uses TRBV6-1 and TRBJ2-7; D is unresolved. Trimming pared 3 bases from V and 2 bases from J, leaving 11 bases between. Germline lookup yields CDR1 MNHNS and CDR2 SASEGT. The CDR3 contains 14 residues. The CDR3 is CASSELLATYEQYF. CDR3 DNA: TGTGCCAGCAGTGAGCTCCTGGCCACCTACGAGCAGTACTTC.

The chain is built from TRBV5-1 and TRBJ1-1, with no clear D. CDR3 length equals 13 residues. Germline loops: CDR1 SGHRS, CDR2 YFSETQ. Between the trimmed V and J ends, which lost 5 bases and 0 bases, there was a span of 8 bases. DNA of the CDR3: TGCGCCAGCAGGGGAAACCTGAACACTGAAGCTTTCTTT. Its protein product is CASRGNLNTEAFF.

The chain uses TRBV5-4 and TRBJ2-3, with 11 nucleotides matching TRBD2. V shed 5 bases, J shed 1 base, and the junction held 3 bases outside the gene matches. The CDR3 is made up of 15 amino acids. Germline-derived CDR1 and CDR2 are SGHNT and YYREEE (reference sequence). The CDR3 reads CASSSGLAGTDTQYF. The CDR3 DNA is TGTGCCAGCAGTTCGGGACTAGCGGGCACAGATACGCAGTATTTT.

The chain uses TRBV5-1 and TRBJ1-5; the match to TRBD1 covers 8 bases. V shed 1 base, J shed 2 bases, and the junction held 5 bases outside the gene matches. The length of the CDR3 is 16 residues. Germline values: CDR1 SGHRS, CDR2 YFSETQ. The CDR3 nucleotides read TGCGCCAGCAGCTTGACTGGACAGGGAGGCAATCAGCCCCAGCATTTT. It yields the protein CASSLTGQGGNQPQHF.

V gene TRBV6-1 combines with J gene TRBJ2-1, with TRBD1 matching over 10 bases. This CDR3 contains 15 residues. The germline V gene has CDR1 MNHNS and CDR2 SASEGT. With V trimmed by 6 bases and J by 1 base, 3 bases remained unmatched. The chain's CDR3 is CASRRQGASYNEQFF. CDR3 DNA: TGTGCCAGCAGAAGACAGGGGGCATCCTACAATGAGCAGTTCTTC.

The chain carries TRBV27 and TRBJ1-4; no firm D call. CDR1 is MNHEY, CDR2 SMNVEV, per germline (reference sequence). V was clipped by 4 bases and J by 6 bases, with 12 bases between them. This CDR3 has 14 amino acids. CDR3 nucleotides: TGTGCCAGCAGTTCCTCCCGCGGAGATGAAAAACTGTTTTTT. Its protein is CASSSSRGDEKLFF.

V is TRBV5-1 and J is TRBJ1-3, with TRBD1 matching 7 bases. Trimming at V came to 4 bases and at J to 0 bases, leaving 10 bases not matched to a gene. The germline V gene encodes CDR1 SGHRS and CDR2 YFSETQ. This CDR3 is built from 17 residues. CDR3 sequence (DNA): TGCGCCAGCAGCCTGTCCGGGACAGTTAGCTCTGGAAACACCATATATTTT. Protein product: CASSLSGTVSSGNTIYF.

The chain couples TRBV7-2 to TRBJ1-6; D is ambiguous. Deletions cut 4 bases from V and 7 bases from J, with 8 bases between. CDR3 length equals 13 residues. The germline V gene has CDR1 SGHTA and CDR2 FQGNSA. This CDR3 is CASSSGSNSPLHF. The CDR3 bases are TGTGCCAGCAGCTCGGGGTCGAATTCACCCCTCCACTTT.

The chain links TRBV19 to TRBJ1-2; D might be TRBD1 (5 bases). The CDR3 is 15 amino acids. The V end was cut by 3 bases, the J end by 4 bases, with 15 bases between. Germline loops: CDR1 LNHDA, CDR2 SQIVND (reference sequence). CDR3 coding DNA: TGTGCCAGTAGTATCGAGAGGGGTGCTGCCTATGGCTACACCTTC. Translation: CASSIERGAAYGYTF.

The V and J genes are TRBV20-1 and TRBJ2-5; the D is unclear. The germline gives CDR1 DFQATT, CDR2 SNEGSKA (reference sequence). The CDR3 is made up of 11 amino acids. V was pared by 6 bases and J by 6 bases, with 11 bases between. The CDR3 nucleotides read TGCAGTGCCAATATGAGGAAGACCCAGTACTTC. It yields the protein CSANMRKTQYF.

The rearrangement uses TRBV10-2 and TRBJ2-7; D is unclear. The V gene lost 11 bases and the J gene lost 2 bases, with 16 bases spanning the gap. This CDR3 has 13 residues. Per the germline V gene, CDR1 is WSHSY and CDR2 is SAAADI. The CDR3 sequence is CASRRPVTYEQYF. The CDR3 coding sequence is TGCGCCTCCCGCCGGCCAGTTACCTACGAGCAGTACTTC.

This chain joins TRBV21-1 and TRBJ2-4; TRBD1, the table's D call, lacks a check against the DNA. TRBV21-1 is given as a pseudogene. This CDR3 has 15 amino acids. This CDR3 reads CASSKAQGAKNIQYF. The CDR3 nucleotides are TGTGCCAGCAGCAAAGCCCAGGGAGCCAAAAACATTCAGTACTTC.

This rearrangement joins TRBV10-3 to TRBJ2-5; 10 bases agree with TRBD1. The CDR3 covers 18 residues. CDR1 and CDR2 (germline): ENHRY, SYGVKD. J gave up 3 bases and V 3 bases, and 13 bases lay outside the gene matches. This CDR3 is CAISDPEVDRGSKETQYF. The CDR3 coding sequence is TGTGCCATCAGTGACCCGGAGGTGGACAGGGGGTCAAAAGAGACCCAGTACTTC.